This T cell receptor beta chain was recovered during a study of T-cell memory formation after mild COVID-19. TCRdb re-called the 5' RACE reads through MiXCR, storing one row per CDR3 protein. This table has around 300,000 distinct CDR3 sequences, roughly an eighth appearing once. This clonotype was counted a few times. This CDR3 spans 15 amino acids. Trimming at V came to 5 bases and at J to 8 bases, leaving 11 bases not matched to a gene. Germline V gene sequence: CDR1 LGHNA, CDR2 YSLEER. The chain is built from TRBV4-3 and TRBJ2-3; 9 bases align to TRBD2. This TCR was recovered from a man between 18 and 29 years old who had mild COVID-19 (a few samples of this study predate the infection). Cell type and time point are not known. The sequenced sample was PBMCs or a T cell subset sorted from them (not recorded which). In DNA form, the CDR3 reads TGCGCCAGCAGCTTAAATAGCGGGGGTCTAGGTACGCAGTATTTT. The encoded protein is CASSLNSGGLGTQYF.